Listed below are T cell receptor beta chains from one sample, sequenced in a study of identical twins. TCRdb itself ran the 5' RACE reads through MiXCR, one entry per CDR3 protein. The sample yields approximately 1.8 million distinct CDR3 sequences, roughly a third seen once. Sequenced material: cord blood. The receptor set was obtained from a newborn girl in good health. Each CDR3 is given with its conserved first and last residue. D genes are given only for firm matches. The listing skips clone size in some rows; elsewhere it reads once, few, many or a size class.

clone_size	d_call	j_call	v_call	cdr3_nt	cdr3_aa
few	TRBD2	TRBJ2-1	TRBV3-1	TGTGCCAGCCGGACTAGTTTTCTACATGAGCAGTTCTTC	CASRTSFLHEQFF
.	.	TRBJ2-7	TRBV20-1	TGCAGTGCTAGAGTCTTGGCGTACTCCTACGAGCAGTACTTC	CSARVLAYSYEQYF
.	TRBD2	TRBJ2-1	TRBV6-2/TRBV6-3	TGTGCCACCTCGATTGGACTAGCACCGTTCTTC	CATSIGLAPFF
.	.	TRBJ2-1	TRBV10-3	TGTGCCATCAGTGTGGGCTCCTACAATGAGCAGTTCTTC	CAISVGSYNEQFF
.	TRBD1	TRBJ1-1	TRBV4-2	TGTGCCAGCAGCCACCCGGGACAGGGAGGGGGTACTGAAGCTTTCTTT	CASSHPGQGGGTEAFF
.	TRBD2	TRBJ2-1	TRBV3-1	TGTGCCAGCAGCCAAGGTCCGGGAGGGCCGGGAGTCAATGAGCAGTTCTTC	CASSQGPGGPGVNEQFF
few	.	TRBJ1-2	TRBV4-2	TGTGCCAGCAGCCAAGAAGGTGGTGGGACTATTCTTACCGAAATATATGGCTACACCTTC	CASSQEGGGTILTEIYGYTF
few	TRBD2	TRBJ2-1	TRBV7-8	TGTGCCAGCAGCTTAGCCGGGCGGGAGGGCCTTAACAATGAGCAGTTCTTC	CASSLAGREGLNNEQFF
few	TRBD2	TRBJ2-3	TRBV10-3	TGTGCCATCAGACCGGGACTAGCGGGAGGGCCGAGCACAGATACGCAGTATTTT	CAIRPGLAGGPSTDTQYF
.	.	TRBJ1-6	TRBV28	TGTGCCAGCAGTCTCCGGACAGCGAGCTCCTATAATTCACCCCTCCACTTT	CASSLRTASSYNSPLHF
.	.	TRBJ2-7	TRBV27	TGTGCCAGCAGTTTTGGTAGCAGCTCCTACAATGAGCAGTACTTC	CASSFGSSSYNEQYF
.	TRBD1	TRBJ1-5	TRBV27	TGTGCCAGCAGTTTACTTCGGACAGGGGGTAATCAGCCCCAGCATTTT	CASSLLRTGGNQPQHF
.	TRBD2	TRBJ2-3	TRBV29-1	TGCAGCGTTACCTGGACTAGCGGGAGCACAGATACGCAGTATTTT	CSVTWTSGSTDTQYF
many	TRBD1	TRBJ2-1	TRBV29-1	TGCAGCGTTGAAGGGGTTTTGAAGACAGGGTTCTACAATGAGCAGTTCTTC	CSVEGVLKTGFYNEQFF
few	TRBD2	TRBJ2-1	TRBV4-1	TGCGCCAGCAGCCCCCCTAGCGGATTCTCCTACAATGAGCAGTTCTTC	CASSPPSGFSYNEQFF
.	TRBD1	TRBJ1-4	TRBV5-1	TGCGCCAGCAGCTTGGGGGACAGGAGTGCAACTAATGAAAAACTGTTTTTT	CASSLGDRSATNEKLFF
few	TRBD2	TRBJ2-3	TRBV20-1	TGCAGTGCTGAAGGACTAGCGGGAGGCCCAGATACGCAGTATTTT	CSAEGLAGGPDTQYF
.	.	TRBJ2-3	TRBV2	TGTGCCAGTACGGACCGAGACACAGATACGCAGTATTTT	CASTDRDTDTQYF
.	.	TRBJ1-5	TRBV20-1	TGCAGTGCTAGTCCGGGGGCTGGCCAGCCCCAGCATTTT	CSASPGAGQPQHF
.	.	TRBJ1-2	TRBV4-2	TGTGCCAGCAGCCAAGTTGATCGCAGCGTCGGCTACACCTTC	CASSQVDRSVGYTF
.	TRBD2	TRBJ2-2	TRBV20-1	TGCAGTGCTAGAGTTCCTAGCGGCACCACCGGGGAGCTGTTTTTT	CSARVPSGTTGELFF
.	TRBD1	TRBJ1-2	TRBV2	TGTGCCAGCAAAGGGACAGGTTCCTATGGCTACACCTTC	CASKGTGSYGYTF
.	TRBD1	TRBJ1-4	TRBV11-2	TGTGCCAGCAGCTTATGGGGTCGTGCAGGGGGCGGAACTAATGAAAAACTGTTTTTT	CASSLWGRAGGGTNEKLFF
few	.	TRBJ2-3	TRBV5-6	TGTGCCAGCAGCTTGCTCGGCTCGCTCAGCACAGATACGCAGTATTTT	CASSLLGSLSTDTQYF
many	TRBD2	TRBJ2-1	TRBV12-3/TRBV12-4	TGTGCCAGCACCCCGGGACTAGCGGTTTACAATGAGCAGTTCTTC	CASTPGLAVYNEQFF
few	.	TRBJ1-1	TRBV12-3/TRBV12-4	TGTGCCAGCAGCCCGGCCACTGAAGCTTTCTTT	CASSPATEAFF
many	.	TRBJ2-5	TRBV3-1	TGTGCCAGCAGCCTCAGACAGGACCAAGAGACCCAGTACTTC	CASSLRQDQETQYF
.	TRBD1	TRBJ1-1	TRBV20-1	TGCAGTGCCAGGACACGACAGGGTGCGAACACTGAAGCTTTCTTT	CSARTRQGANTEAFF
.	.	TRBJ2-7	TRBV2	TGTGCCAGCAGTGAATTAGGGGGTTGGCTGTACTTC	CASSELGGWLYF
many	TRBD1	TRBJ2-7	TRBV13	TGTGCCAGCAGCTTACGACAGGGTAACGACGAGCAGTACTTC	CASSLRQGNDEQYF
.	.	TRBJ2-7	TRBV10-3	TGTGCCATCAGCCTCCGGGACAACTCCTACGAGCAGTACTTC	CAISLRDNSYEQYF
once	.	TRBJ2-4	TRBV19	TGTGCCAGTAGTCACAGTGTCATGGGCAAAAACATTCAGTACTTC	CASSHSVMGKNIQYF
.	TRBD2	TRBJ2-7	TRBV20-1	TGCAGTGCTAGAGTGGGGACTAGCACCTACGAGCAGTACTTC	CSARVGTSTYEQYF
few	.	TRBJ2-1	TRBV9	TGTGCCAGCAATGAGGGGGTGCCCCAGGCCAATGAGCAGTTCTTC	CASNEGVPQANEQFF
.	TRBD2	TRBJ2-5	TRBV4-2	TGTGCCAGCAGCCGGAAACTACTAGCGGCGAGCCAAGAGACCCAGTACTTC	CASSRKLLAASQETQYF
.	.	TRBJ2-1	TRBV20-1	TGCAGTGCTAGAAACCCGGACACCGAGCAGTTCTTC	CSARNPDTEQFF
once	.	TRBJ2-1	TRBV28	TGTGCCAGCAGTTTATGGGTGCTGAGCTCCTACAATGAGCAGTTCTTC	CASSLWVLSSYNEQFF
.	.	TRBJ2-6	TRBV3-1	TGTGCCAGCAGCCAAAGGTTTTTTGGGGCCAACGTCCTGACTTTC	CASSQRFFGANVLTF
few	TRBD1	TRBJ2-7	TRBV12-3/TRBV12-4	TGTGCCAGCAGTTCCTTACAGGGGGCGAACGAGCAGTACTTC	CASSSLQGANEQYF
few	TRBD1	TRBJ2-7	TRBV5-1	TGCGCCAGCAGCTTGTCCAACAGGGGTTCCTACAATGAGCAGTACTTC	CASSLSNRGSYNEQYF
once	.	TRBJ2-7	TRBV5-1	TGCGCCAGCAGCTTGCAGGGACGGGATCCCTACGAGCAGTACTTC	CASSLQGRDPYEQYF
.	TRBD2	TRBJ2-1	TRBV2	TGTACCAGCAGTATAATGGGGACTAGCGGGGTCTTCAATGAGCAGTTCTTC	CTSSIMGTSGVFNEQFF
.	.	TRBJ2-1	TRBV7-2	TGTGCCAGCAGGGGCTTTGAGAGCTCCTACAATGAGCAGTTCTTC	CASRGFESSYNEQFF
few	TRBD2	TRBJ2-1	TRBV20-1	TGCAGTGCCCCAGGCCGACTAGCGGGTTCCCGAAATGAGCAGTTCTTC	CSAPGRLAGSRNEQFF
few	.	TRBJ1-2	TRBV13	TGTGCCAGCAGCTTGGTTCGACAGTCCTATGGCTACACCTTC	CASSLVRQSYGYTF
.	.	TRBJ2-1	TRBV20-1	TGCAGTGCTAGAGACCGGGACAACTACAATGAGCAGTTCTTC	CSARDRDNYNEQFF
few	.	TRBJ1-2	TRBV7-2	TGTGCCAGCAGCTTAGCGACCCCTAACTATGGCTACACCTTC	CASSLATPNYGYTF
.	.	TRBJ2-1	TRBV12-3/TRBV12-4	TGTGCCAGCAGTTCGCAGGGGGGGGGCCCTCTCAATGAGCAGTTCTTC	CASSSQGGGPLNEQFF
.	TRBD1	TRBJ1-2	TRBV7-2	TGTGCCAGCAGCTTATCCGGGACAGCCTACTACTATGGCTACACCTTC	CASSLSGTAYYYGYTF
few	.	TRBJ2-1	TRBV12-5	TGTGCTAGTGGCCGACACGGTGAGCAGTTCTTC	CASGRHGEQFF
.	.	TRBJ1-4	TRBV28	TGTGCCAGCAGGGGACACCGAAATGAAAAACTGTTTTTT	CASRGHRNEKLFF
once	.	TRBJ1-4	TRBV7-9	TGTGCCGGCATCGCGTGCGCAACTAATGAAAAACTGTTTTTT	CAGIACATNEKLFF
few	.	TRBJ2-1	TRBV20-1	TGCAGTGCTAGCGGGGCAGCCTGGGGCAATGAGCAGTTCTTC	CSASGAAWGNEQFF
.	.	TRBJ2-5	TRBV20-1	TGCAGTGCTAGAGAAAGACAGAGTCGGGAGACCCAGTACTTC	CSARERQSRETQYF
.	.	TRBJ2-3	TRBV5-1	TGCGCCAGCAGCTTGGGTCCAGCAACTAGCACAGATACGCAGTATTTT	CASSLGPATSTDTQYF
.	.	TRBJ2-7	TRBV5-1	TGCGCCAGCAGCTTTTTGGACTACAAAACGGGCGAGCAGTACTTC	CASSFLDYKTGEQYF
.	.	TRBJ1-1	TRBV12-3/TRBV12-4	TGTGCCAGCAAGGACGAGGGGAACACTGAAGCTTTCTTT	CASKDEGNTEAFF